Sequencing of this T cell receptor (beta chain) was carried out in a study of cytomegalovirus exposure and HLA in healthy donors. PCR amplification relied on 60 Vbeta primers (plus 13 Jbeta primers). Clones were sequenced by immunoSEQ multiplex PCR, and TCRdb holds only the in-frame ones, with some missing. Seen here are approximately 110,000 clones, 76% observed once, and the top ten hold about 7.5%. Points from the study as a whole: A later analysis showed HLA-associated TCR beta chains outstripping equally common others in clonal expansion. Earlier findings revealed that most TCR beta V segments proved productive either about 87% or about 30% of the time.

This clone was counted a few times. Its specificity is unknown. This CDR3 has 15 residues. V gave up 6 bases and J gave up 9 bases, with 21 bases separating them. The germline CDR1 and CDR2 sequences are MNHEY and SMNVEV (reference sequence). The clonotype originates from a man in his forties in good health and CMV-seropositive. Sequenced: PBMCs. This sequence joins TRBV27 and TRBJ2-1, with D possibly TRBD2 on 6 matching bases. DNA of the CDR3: TGTGCCAGCAGCCCCGGGGACTCCTTTACTAGTGAGCAGTTCTTC. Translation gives CASSPGDSFTSEQFF.